The 7 T cell receptor beta chains below were found in one sample sequenced in a study of T cell responses to AZD1222 COVID-19 vaccine. Clones were read by immunoSEQ multiplex PCR, and TCRdb kept only the in-frame ones, dropping some. The sample holds 120,000 to 150,000 clones, around 90% seen once. The sequencing here drew on peripheral blood, taken on day 0 of AZD1222 vaccination. These receptors were taken from an adult in good health.

The chain uses TRBV29-1 and TRBJ1-2; the match to TRBD1 covers 10 bases. J was trimmed by 8 bases and V by 4 bases; bases with no gene match: 10. This CDR3 contains 14 residues. Germline V gene sequence: CDR1 SQVTM, CDR2 ANQGSEA. Written as DNA, the CDR3 is TGCAGCGTTGGACGCGGGACAGGGGAGGGAGGCTACACCTTC. As protein: CSVGRGTGEGGYTF.

V gene TRBV7-2 combines with J gene TRBJ1-3; D not resolved. Trimming removed 5 bases at V and 1 base at J, with 9 bases between. CDR1 is SGHTA, CDR2 FQGNSA, per germline. The CDR3 covers 14 residues. CDR3 sequence reads: CASSQGSSGNTIYF. The CDR3 DNA reads TGTGCCAGCAGCCAAGGATCATCTGGAAACACCATATATTTT.

The V gene is TRBV29-1, the J gene TRBJ1-1, with D uncertain. V lost 2 bases, J lost 2 bases, and 9 bases lay in between. CDR3 length equals 13 residues. Germline V gives CDR1 SQVTM, CDR2 ANQGSEA. The CDR3 nucleotides are TGCAGCGTTGAACGACACATAAACACTGAAGCTTTCTTT. It is translated as CSVERHINTEAFF. Full variable domain (rest looked up from reference TRBV29-1 and TRBJ1-1): SAVISQKPSRDICQRGTSLTIQCQVDSQVTMMFWYRQQPGQSLTLIATANQGSEATYESGFVIDKFPISRPNLTFSTLTVSNMSPEDSSIYLCSVERHINTEAFFGQGTRLTVV.

The chain links TRBV28 to TRBJ1-2; perhaps TRBD1 as D (5 bases). V was trimmed by 5 bases and J by 5 bases, leaving 12 bases between them. This CDR3 comprises 13 residues. In germline, CDR1 is MDHEN, CDR2 SYDVKM. The DNA for the CDR3 is TGTGCCAGCAGTCCCCCCCACAGGTATGGCTACACCTTC. Translating it yields CASSPPHRYGYTF.

This clone was seen only once. The chain combines TRBV6-5 with TRBJ1-2; 8 bases are shared with TRBD1. Germline V gene lookup returns CDR1 MNHEY and CDR2 SVGAGI. V shed 7 bases and J 5 bases; nucleotides not matched to a gene: 12. The CDR3 is made up of 15 amino acids. CDR3 amino acids: CASTPGTGLGYGYTF. CDR3 DNA: TGTGCCAGCACCCCTGGGACAGGCCTCGGTTATGGCTACACCTTC.

The rearrangement links TRBV6-2 or TRBV6-3 to TRBJ1-2; D is unresolved. V lost 2 bases and J 2 bases, leaving 12 bases between the germline ends. The length of the CDR3 is 15 residues. From germline, CDR1 is MNHEY and CDR2 SVGEGT. The CDR3 sequence: CASSYVQPRNYGYTF. DNA of the CDR3: TGTGCCAGCAGTTACGTCCAGCCACGAAACTATGGCTACACCTTC.

The CDR3: CASSLDGGGDSYEQYF. The CDR3 coding sequence is TGCGCCAGCAGCTTGGATGGCGGAGGCGACTCCTACGAGCAGTACTTC. The chain is built from TRBV5-1 and TRBJ2-7; maybe TRBD2 (5 bases). CDR1 is SGHRS and CDR2 is YFSETQ in the germline V gene. The CDR3 is 16 residues long. The V end was cut by 0 bases, the J end by 0 bases, with 13 bases between.